The 25 T cell receptor beta chains below come from one sample, sequenced in a study of OX40 agonist ivuxolimab in advanced cancers. Clones were sequenced by immunoSEQ multiplex PCR, and TCRdb holds only the in-frame ones, with some missing. The table has about 72,000 clones, about 84% seen once. Sequences were derived from CD4+ or CD8+ T cells sorted from blood, sampled in a trial of the OX40 agonist ivuxolimab. The receptors shown here come from an adult with an advanced solid tumor such as melanoma, head and neck, liver or kidney cancer.

J is TRBJ2-7 and V is TRBV2, with 8 bases fitting TRBD2. The CDR3 runs to 14 residues. Trimming removed 7 bases from V and 2 bases from J; junction bases left unmatched: 7. Looked up from germline, CDR1 is SNHLY and CDR2 is FYNNEI. CDR3: CASTYGGVTYEQYF. DNA of the CDR3: TGTGCCAGCACATACGGGGGGGTGACCTACGAGCAGTACTTC.

The rearrangement joins TRBV5-1 to TRBJ1-2; D is perhaps TRBD1 (5 bases). Germline CDR1 SGHRS, CDR2 YFSETQ. With 1 base removed from V and 8 bases from J, the gap between germline ends came to 9 bases. The CDR3 length is 12 residues. This CDR3 reads CASSLLGEGYTF. The CDR3 bases are TGCGCCAGCAGCTTGTTAGGGGAAGGCTACACCTTC.

As DNA, the CDR3 is TGCAGCGTTGAAGGAGAGGGTACCTACGAGCAGTACTTC. Protein: CSVEGEGTYEQYF. V gene TRBV29-1 combines with J gene TRBJ2-5; D perhaps matches TRBD2 (5 bases). The end of the DNA aligns better with TRBJ2-7, so the J call may be wrong. Germline CDR1 reads SQVTM; CDR2 reads ANQGSEA. The CDR3 loop spans 13 amino acids.

This clone was observed a few times. The rearrangement links TRBV6-5 to TRBJ1-6, with D possibly matching TRBD1 (6 bases). This CDR3 region has 13 residues. V lost 8 bases to trimming and J lost 4 bases, with 9 bases between them. Germline V CDR1 and CDR2: MNHEY, SVGAGI. The CDR3 sequence: CASQGQYNSPLHF. CDR3 nucleotides: TGTGCCAGCCAAGGACAGTATAATTCACCCCTCCACTTT.

The chain links TRBV29-1 to TRBJ1-2; TRBD1 matches at 10 bases. Losses at the gene ends were 7 bases for V and 8 bases for J; bases not matched to a gene: 16. CDR3 length: 15 residues. Germline V CDR1 and CDR2: SQVTM, ANQGSEA. The CDR3 spells CSDWGSGTGAEGYTF. In DNA, the CDR3 is TGCAGCGATTGGGGATCCGGGACAGGGGCTGAAGGCTACACCTTC. Looking up the rest from reference TRBV29-1 and TRBJ1-2 gives the full variable domain: SAVISQKPSRDICQRGTSLTIQCQVDSQVTMMFWYRQQPGQSLTLIATANQGSEATYESGFVIDKFPISRPNLTFSTLTVSNMSPEDSSIYLCSDWGSGTGAEGYTFGSGTRLTVV.

The chain has TRBV6-1 and TRBJ2-2; D ambiguous. V lost 1 base and J 4 bases, leaving 13 bases between the germline ends. The CDR3 length is 16 residues. The V gene's germline CDR1 is MNHNS and CDR2 SASEGT. CDR3 coding DNA: TGTGCCAGCAGTGAAGTCGTTGTGCAGAGCACCGGGGAGCTGTTTTTT. Protein: CASSEVVVQSTGELFF.

The rearrangement joins TRBV18 to TRBJ1-1; D ambiguous. This CDR3 spans 12 amino acids. V was shortened by 3 bases and J by 7 bases, with 9 bases between the two germline ends. The germline V gene encodes CDR1 KGHSH and CDR2 LQKENI. CDR3 in DNA: TGTGCCAGCTCACCCCAGGAGGTTGAAGCTTTCTTT. Its translation is CASSPQEVEAFF.

This chain links TRBV5-1 with TRBJ2-7; TRBD2 is a possible D gene (6 bases). The V and J ends lost 0 bases and 4 bases respectively, with 11 bases between them. This CDR3 has 14 amino acids. Germline CDR1 and CDR2: SGHRS and YFSETQ. CDR3 protein: CASSLEASDYEQYF. CDR3 DNA sequence: TGCGCCAGCAGCTTGGAAGCTAGCGATTACGAGCAGTACTTC.

CDR3 sequence: CASSTQGPTEAFF. CDR3 bases: TGTGCCAGCAGTACACAGGGGCCCACTGAAGCTTTCTTT. The genes are TRBV6-4 and TRBJ1-1, with 7 nucleotides matching TRBD1. The CDR3 covers 13 residues. Trimming cost V 5 bases and J 4 bases; bases outside gene matches: 4. Germline V lookup: CDR1 MRHNA, CDR2 SNTAGT.

This chain joins TRBV30 and TRBJ1-5; D gene unclear. This CDR3 comprises 13 residues. The V gene lost 3 bases and the J gene lost 2 bases, with 8 bases spanning the gap. Germline V gives CDR1 GTSNPN, CDR2 SVGIG (reference sequence). The CDR3 sequence: CAWSVRGNQPQHF. CDR3 nucleotides: TGTGCCTGGAGCGTAAGGGGCAATCAGCCCCAGCATTTT.

The V call is TRBV7-2, the J call TRBJ2-3, with 9 positions matching TRBD2. V shed 4 bases, J shed 5 bases, and the junction held 10 bases outside the gene matches. There are 16 residues in the CDR3. Looked up from germline, CDR1 is SGHTA and CDR2 is FQGNSA. Here the CDR3 DNA reads TGTGCCAGCAGCTCGAGAATGAGCGGGAGGCGAGATACGCAGTATTTT. Translating gives CASSSRMSGRRDTQYF.

This clone was seen more than once but under ten times. The J gene is TRBJ1-2, the V gene TRBV5-1; 9 bases are a match to TRBD1. Germline CDR1 is SGHRS and CDR2 is YFSETQ. V shed 3 bases and J 6 bases; nucleotides not matched to a gene: 6. The CDR3 consists of 14 residues. The CDR3 is CASSYDTGGDGYTF. In DNA, the CDR3 is TGCGCCAGCAGCTATGATACAGGGGGCGATGGCTACACCTTC.

This clone is a singleton in its sample. The chain recombines TRBV6-1 with TRBJ2-5; perhaps D is TRBD1 or TRBD2 (5 bases each). The J call may be faulty, since TRBJ2-7 better matches the DNA end. The germline V gene encodes CDR1 MNHNS and CDR2 SASEGT. There are 15 residues in the CDR3. This chain's CDR3 is CASKFRSGSTYEQYF. In DNA, the CDR3 is TGTGCCAGCAAGTTTCGGTCAGGGAGCACGTACGAGCAGTACTTC.

By frequency in the sample, this clone is large. The chain combines TRBV6-6 with TRBJ1-5, with TRBD1 matching 8 bases. J was trimmed by 6 bases and V by 6 bases; bases with no gene match: 4. The germline gives CDR1 MNHNY, CDR2 SVGAGI (reference sequence). The CDR3 is 13 amino acids. The CDR3 here is CASSSGGGQPQHF. CDR3 in DNA: TGTGCCAGCAGCTCAGGGGGCGGTCAGCCCCAGCATTTT.

This rearrangement joins TRBV13 to TRBJ1-1; D unclear. CDR1 is PRHDT and CDR2 is FYEKMQ in the germline V gene (reference sequence). Trimming took 4 bases from V and 0 from J, leaving 6 bases between them. The CDR3 is 13 residues long. The DNA for the CDR3 is TGTGCCAGCAGCTGGCTCATGAACACTGAAGCTTTCTTT. Translation gives CASSWLMNTEAFF.

The rearrangement joins TRBV7-2 to TRBJ1-1, with TRBD1 matching 7 bases. Per the germline V gene, CDR1 is SGHTA and CDR2 is FQGNSA. Unmatched junction bases numbered 6, after V lost 6 bases and J lost 5 bases. The CDR3 extends over 13 amino acids. The CDR3 protein is CASRLTGNTEAFF. The CDR3 DNA sequence: TGTGCCAGCAGATTGACAGGGAATACTGAAGCTTTCTTT.

This clone has more than one count but fewer than ten. The V call is TRBV30, the J call TRBJ2-5; D may be TRBD1 (5 bases). This CDR3 is 14 amino acids long. Per the germline V gene, CDR1 is GTSNPN and CDR2 is SVGIG (reference sequence). Trimming stripped 2 bases from V and 3 bases from J, with 13 bases between. The CDR3 DNA reads as TGTGCCTGGAGTATCCAGGGAAGTAAAGAGACCCAGTACTTC. Encoded protein: CAWSIQGSKETQYF.

The chain is built from TRBV7-3 and TRBJ1-2; 10 nucleotides align to TRBD1. Germline-derived CDR1 and CDR2 are SGHTA and FQGTGA. The CDR3 is 14 amino acids. With V trimmed by 3 bases and J by 5 bases, 3 bases remained unmatched. CDR3 sequence (DNA): TGTGCCAGCAGCTTCGGGGACAGGGGATATGGCTACACCTTC. Translation: CASSFGDRGYGYTF.

For the CDR3, the DNA is TGTGCCAGCAGCTTAGGATTCGGACTGAACACTGAAGCTTTCTTT. This codes for CASSLGFGLNTEAFF. V usage is TRBV7-2 and J usage is TRBJ1-1; D is undetermined. The CDR3 has 15 amino acids. Germline values: CDR1 SGHTA, CDR2 FQGNSA. Between the trimmed V and J ends, which lost 1 base and 0 bases, there was a span of 9 bases. Together with reference TRBV7-2 and TRBJ1-1, the CDR3 gives the full variable domain: GAGVSQSPSNKVTEKGKDVELRCDPISGHTALYWYRQSLGQGLEFLIYFQGNSAPDKSGLPSDRFSAERTGGSVSTLTIQRTQQEDSAVYLCASSLGFGLNTEAFFGQGTRLTVV.

The chain uses TRBV5-4 and TRBJ1-1, with D possibly being TRBD1 (6 bases). With 7 bases removed from V and 1 base from J, the gap between germline ends came to 11 bases. The CDR3 is made up of 13 amino acids. Germline values: CDR1 SGHNT, CDR2 YYREEE (reference sequence). CDR3 protein: CASATGKNTEAFF. The CDR3 DNA follows: TGTGCCAGCGCTACAGGGAAGAACACTGAAGCTTTCTTT. Based on the CDR3 plus reference TRBV5-4 and TRBJ1-1, the full variable domain is ETGVTQSPTHLIKTRGQQVTLRCSSQSGHNTVSWYQQALGQGPQFIFQYYREEENGRGNFPPRFSGLQFPNYSSELNVNALELDDSALYLCASATGKNTEAFFGQGTRLTVV.

This clone was recorded a few times. The chain is built from TRBV7-8 and TRBJ2-7; D is perhaps TRBD1 or TRBD2 (5 bases each). The V end lost 5 bases, the J end lost 6 bases, and 20 bases lay between the germline ends. Germline lookup yields CDR1 SGHVS and CDR2 FQNEAQ. The CDR3 loop spans 15 amino acids. The CDR3 here is CASSKQTAGTGEQYF. The CDR3 DNA reads TGTGCCAGCAGCAAACAGACAGCAGGGACGGGCGAGCAGTACTTC.

This chain connects TRBV2 to TRBJ2-1; D possibly corresponds to TRBD2 (7 bases). Germline V gives CDR1 SNHLY, CDR2 FYNNEI. Trimming took off 6 bases at V and 0 bases at J, with 12 bases between the two ends. This CDR3 is built from 15 residues. The CDR3 loop is CASSDGGLSYNEQFF. In nucleotides, the CDR3 is TGTGCCAGCAGCGACGGGGGGCTCTCCTACAATGAGCAGTTCTTC.

The chain joins TRBV5-6 to TRBJ2-7; no reliable D call. Trimming pared 1 base from V and 3 bases from J, leaving 2 bases between. This CDR3 is built from 11 residues. CDR1 is SGHDT and CDR2 is YYEEEE in the germline V gene. The CDR3 nucleotides read TGTGCCAGCAGCTTGAACTACGAGCAGTACTTC. As protein: CASSLNYEQYF. Full variable domain (missing parts from reference TRBV5-6 and TRBJ2-7): DAGVTQSPTHLIKTRGQQVTLRCSPKSGHDTVSWYQQALGQGPQFIFQYYEEEERQRGNFPDRFSGHQFPNYSSELNVNALLLGDSALYLCASSLNYEQYFGPGTRLTVT.

V usage is TRBV5-6 and J usage is TRBJ2-5; maybe TRBD2 (5 bases). Per germline, CDR1 SGHDT and CDR2 YYEEEE. CDR3 length equals 13 residues. Trimming removed 4 bases from V and 5 bases from J, with 12 bases in between. CDR3 in DNA: TGTGCCAGCAGCGCGGGCGCGTGGGAGACCCAGTACTTC. Amino acids: CASSAGAWETQYF. Looking up the rest from reference TRBV5-6 and TRBJ2-5 gives the full variable domain: DAGVTQSPTHLIKTRGQQVTLRCSPKSGHDTVSWYQQALGQGPQFIFQYYEEEERQRGNFPDRFSGHQFPNYSSELNVNALLLGDSALYLCASSAGAWETQYFGPGTRLLVL.

The chain couples TRBV18 to TRBJ2-3; TRBD2 matches at 13 bases. The CDR3 is 17 residues long. Germline trimming cut 3 bases from V and 0 bases from J; bases unmatched to any gene: 3. Germline loops: CDR1 KGHSH, CDR2 LQKENI. In DNA, the CDR3 is TGTGCCAGCTCACCCTCGACTAGCGGGAGGAGCACAGATACGCAGTATTTT. Translation gives CASSPSTSGRSTDTQYF.